A single sample is the source of the 22 T cell receptor beta chains below, sequenced in a study of T cell responses to AZD1222 COVID-19 vaccine. Assay used: immunoSEQ multiplex PCR; TCRdb lists only in-frame clones, some missing. This table holds 200,000 to 250,000 clones, approximately 94% found once. The sequencing here drew on peripheral blood, taken 28 days after the second dose of the MenACWY control vaccine. These receptors were obtained from an adult who received the MenACWY meningococcal vaccine as a control.

The chain couples TRBV6-1 to TRBJ2-7; TRBD1 aligns across 11 bases. V was pared by 4 bases and J by 4 bases, with 9 bases of the junction left unmatched. Germline V gene data show CDR1 as MNHNS and CDR2 as SASEGT. This CDR3 is 16 amino acids long. The DNA of the CDR3 is TGTGCCAGCAGTGCAGACCGGGGACAGGGGGTTTACGAGCAGTACTTC. Translating it yields CASSADRGQGVYEQYF.

The chain has TRBV6-5 and TRBJ2-7, with D perhaps matching TRBD1 (5 bases). V was trimmed by 0 bases and J by 2 bases, leaving 11 bases between them. This CDR3 has 15 amino acids. Per the germline V gene, CDR1 is MNHEY and CDR2 is SVGAGI. The CDR3 nucleotides read TGTGCCAGCAGTTACTCGAAGCAGGGTCCCTACGAGCAGTACTTC. Translated: CASSYSKQGPYEQYF.

The rearrangement links TRBV12-3 or TRBV12-4 to TRBJ1-1; D is ambiguous. This CDR3 region has 11 residues. The V end lost 9 bases, the J end lost 0 bases, and 5 bases lay between the germline ends. The CDR3 protein is CASLLNTEAFF. The CDR3 coding sequence is TGTGCCAGTCTACTGAACACTGAAGCTTTCTTT.

V gene TRBV7-9 combines with J gene TRBJ1-6; 11 nucleotides match TRBD1. CDR1 and CDR2 from the germline V gene are SEHNR and FQNEAQ (reference sequence). The CDR3 consists of 15 residues. The junction had 5 bases not matched to a gene; V was cut back by 4 bases and J by 9 bases. In nucleotides, the CDR3 is TGTGCCAGCAGCTCCGGGACAGGGGGTTTTTCACCCCTCCACTTT. Amino acids: CASSSGTGGFSPLHF. Filled out from reference TRBV7-9 and TRBJ1-6, the complete variable domain reads DTGVSQNPRHKITKRGQNVTFRCDPISEHNRLYWYRQTLGQGPEFLTYFQNEAQLEKSRLLSDRFSAERPKGSFSTLEIQRTEQGDSAMYLCASSSGTGGFSPLHFGNGTRLTVT.

The rearrangement links TRBV18 to TRBJ1-4; TRBD1 matches at 9 bases. The germline V gene has CDR1 KGHSH and CDR2 LQKENI. The CDR3 covers 15 residues. V was clipped by 0 bases and J by 6 bases; unmatched bases: 2. The chain's CDR3 is CASSPPGTGYEKLFF. CDR3 sequence (DNA): TGTGCCAGCTCACCACCCGGGACAGGGTATGAAAAACTGTTTTTT.

The rearrangement uses TRBV7-8 and TRBJ1-1, with D maybe TRBD1 (5 bases). This CDR3 comprises 16 residues. Germline V gene data show CDR1 as SGHVS and CDR2 as FQNEAQ. Trimming took off 5 bases at V and 0 bases at J, with 16 bases between the two ends. CDR3 residues: CASSREPGRMNTEAFF. Here the CDR3 DNA reads TGTGCCAGCAGCCGAGAGCCGGGACGGATGAACACTGAAGCTTTCTTT.

CDR3 coding DNA: TGTGCCAGCAGCCTCGGGGGACAGGGGACAGGCTACACCTTC. Translating gives CASSLGGQGTGYTF. The chain has TRBV7-2 and TRBJ1-2; 10 nucleotides match TRBD1. CDR3 size: 14 residues. Germline V gives CDR1 SGHTA, CDR2 FQGNSA. The V gene end was trimmed by 5 bases and the J gene end by 8 bases; junction bases not matched to a gene: 8.

The rearrangement links TRBV28 to TRBJ2-2; D is unresolved. Germline V gene data show CDR1 as MDHEN and CDR2 as SYDVKM. The length of the CDR3 is 12 residues. The V gene lost 5 bases and the J gene lost 1 base, with 2 bases spanning the gap. CDR3 sequence reads: CASSVNTGELFF. As DNA, the CDR3 is TGTGCCAGCAGTGTGAACACCGGGGAGCTGTTTTTT.

In this sample, this clone turned up once. This chain connects TRBV7-9 to TRBJ2-7, with unresolved D. The CDR3 length is 15 residues. Trimming pared 1 base from V and 0 bases from J, leaving 10 bases between. Per the germline V gene, CDR1 is SEHNR and CDR2 is FQNEAQ (reference sequence). The CDR3 is CASSLDRVPSYEQYF. The CDR3, as DNA: TGTGCCAGCAGCTTAGACAGAGTCCCCTCCTACGAGCAGTACTTC.

In this sample, this clone turned up once. CDR3 DNA: TGTGCCAGCAGCGAGAGCGGGGGGCAGGCAGATACGCAGTATTTT. It is translated as CASSESGGQADTQYF. The chain links TRBV9 to TRBJ2-3; 9 nucleotides match TRBD2. The CDR3 runs to 15 residues. J lost 4 bases, V lost 3 bases, and 6 bases had no gene match. Germline V gives CDR1 SGDLS, CDR2 YYNGEE.

The chain carries TRBV19 and TRBJ1-4; a weak D match, TRBD1 (6 bases). Germline loops: CDR1 LNHDA, CDR2 SQIVND (reference sequence). The length of the CDR3 is 15 residues. Trimming shortened V by 10 bases and J by 3 bases, and 18 bases separated the two germline ends. The CDR3 spells CATERTGLSNEKLFF. DNA of the CDR3: TGTGCCACTGAACGTACAGGGCTATCTAATGAAAAACTGTTTTTT.

The V call is TRBV6-2 or TRBV6-3, the J call TRBJ2-7; D perhaps matches TRBD1 (7 bases). Germline CDR1 and CDR2: MNHEY and SVGEGT. The CDR3 covers 14 residues. Trimming removed 4 bases from V and 0 bases from J, with 10 bases in between. The DNA for the CDR3 is TGTGCCAGCAGTTCCAGGGGGGCCTCCTACGAGCAGTACTTC. Protein product: CASSSRGASYEQYF.

In this sample, this clone turned up once. V and J are TRBV5-1 and TRBJ2-7, with D unresolved. The germline CDR1 and CDR2 sequences are SGHRS and YFSETQ. The CDR3 totals 12 residues. V lost 4 bases to trimming and J lost 2 bases, with 7 bases between them. CDR3 loop: CASSPGTYEQYF. The CDR3 nucleotides read TGCGCCAGCAGCCCTGGGACCTACGAGCAGTACTTC.

V gene TRBV7-9 combines with J gene TRBJ2-5, with TRBD2 matching 8 bases. V gave up 5 bases and J gave up 0 bases; unmatched junction bases: 5. Looked up from germline, CDR1 is SEHNR and CDR2 is FQNEAQ (reference sequence). There are 15 residues in the CDR3. CDR3 amino acids: CASSPGGGYQETQYF. DNA for the CDR3: TGTGCCAGCAGCCCCGGGGGGGGGTACCAAGAGACCCAGTACTTC.

This clone came up once. The CDR3 DNA follows: TGTGCCAGCAGCTTTGGGGTGATGCAAGAGACCCAGTACTTC. As protein: CASSFGVMQETQYF. V is TRBV5-4 and J is TRBJ2-5; D not certain. The CDR3 has 14 amino acids. Germline assignment: CDR1 SGHNT and CDR2 YYREEE (reference sequence). With 2 bases removed from V and 2 bases from J, the gap between germline ends came to 10 bases.

The chain employs TRBV28 and TRBJ2-7; D gene uncertain. The germline V gene has CDR1 MDHEN and CDR2 SYDVKM. This CDR3 is built from 13 residues. V was shortened by 4 bases and J by 2 bases, with 9 bases between the two germline ends. The CDR3 reads CASSYKVPYEQYF. CDR3 in DNA: TGTGCCAGCAGTTATAAGGTTCCCTACGAGCAGTACTTC. Looking up the rest from reference TRBV28 and TRBJ2-7 gives the full variable domain: DVKVTQSSRYLVKRTGEKVFLECVQDMDHENMFWYRQDPGLGLRLIYFSYDVKMKEKGDIPEGYSVSREKKERFSLILESASTNQTSMYLCASSYKVPYEQYFGPGTRLTVT.

The chain combines TRBV3-1 (or the pseudogene TRBV3-2) with TRBJ1-5; tentatively, D is TRBD1 (6 bases). The V gene lost 5 bases and the J gene lost 7 bases, with 18 bases spanning the gap. The CDR3 runs to 15 residues. Germline-derived CDR1 and CDR2 are LGHDT and YNNKEL (reference sequence). The CDR3 sequence is CASSSDRYEGQPQHF. In nucleotides, the CDR3 is TGTGCCAGCAGCTCGGACAGATACGAAGGGCAGCCCCAGCATTTT.

The genes are TRBV15 and TRBJ2-5; no reliable D call. Per the germline V gene, CDR1 is LNHNV and CDR2 is YYDKDF (reference sequence). V shed 4 bases and J shed 4 bases, with 10 bases lying between them. The CDR3 has 13 residues. Here the CDR3 reads CATSMGIVETQYF. CDR3 nucleotides: TGTGCCACCAGCATGGGTATCGTAGAGACCCAGTACTTC. The complete variable domain, with remaining parts taken from reference TRBV15 and TRBJ2-5, reads DAMVIQNPRYQVTQFGKPVTLSCSQTLNHNVMYWYQQKSSQAPKLLFHYYDKDFNNEADTPDNFQSRRPNTSFCFLDIRSPGLGDTAMYLCATSMGIVETQYFGPGTRLLVL.

This chain joins TRBV27 and TRBJ1-2; D ambiguous. Germline values: CDR1 MNHEY, CDR2 SMNVEV (reference sequence). The CDR3 contains 17 residues. The germline V and J ends were trimmed by 4 bases and 2 bases, with 20 bases remaining between them. The chain's CDR3 is CASSSQKVQLSNYGYTF. The CDR3 DNA sequence: TGTGCCAGCAGTTCCCAAAAGGTGCAGCTTTCCAACTATGGCTACACCTTC.

V usage is TRBV9 and J usage is TRBJ2-5; 9 positions agree with TRBD2. Losses at the gene ends were 4 bases for V and 4 bases for J; bases not matched to a gene: 5. The CDR3 is made up of 14 amino acids. CDR1 is SGDLS, CDR2 YYNGEE, per germline. In nucleotides, the CDR3 is TGTGCCAGCAGCAGTAGCGGGGGAGGAGAGACCCAGTACTTC. It codes for CASSSSGGGETQYF.

The chain combines TRBV7-9 with TRBJ2-1; 9 bases agree with TRBD1. Germline V gene lookup returns CDR1 SEHNR and CDR2 FQNEAQ (reference sequence). The V and J ends lost 8 bases and 3 bases, in that order; junction bases with no gene match: 14. The CDR3 runs 17 residues. The CDR3 DNA sequence: TGTGCCAGCGGGACAGGGTTTTCCCAACCCAGCTACAATGAGCAGTTCTTC. This codes for CASGTGFSQPSYNEQFF.

The rearrangement joins TRBV3-1 (or the pseudogene TRBV3-2) to TRBJ1-5, with a weak D call TRBD1 (6 bases). CDR3 length: 16 residues. Trimming removed 0 bases at V and 3 bases at J, with 12 bases between. CDR1 and CDR2 from the germline V gene are LGHDT and YNNKEL (reference sequence). CDR3 loop: CASSQEGGRPNQPQHF. The DNA for the CDR3 is TGTGCCAGCAGCCAAGAAGGGGGGCGACCCAATCAGCCCCAGCATTTT.